The 7 T cell receptor beta chains presented below share a single source sample, sequenced in a study of blood T cell repertoires in COVID-19. TCRdb's table, derived via immunoSEQ multiplex PCR, lists solely in-frame clones and lacks some. The sample yields around 63,000 clones, 85% to 90% seen once. The specimen sequenced was peripheral blood. Every receptor here comes from a woman aged 60-70 years with COVID-19, enrolled during active disease.

This chain's CDR3 is CASSPRDEAFF. Written as DNA, the CDR3 is TGTGCCAGCAGCCCACGGGATGAAGCTTTCTTT. The J gene is TRBJ1-1, the V gene TRBV12-3 or TRBV12-4; D is unclear. This CDR3 comprises 11 residues. V lost 6 bases to trimming and J lost 7 bases, with 9 bases between them.

The chain links TRBV27 to TRBJ2-7, with TRBD2 identical over 8 bases. This CDR3 has 14 residues. Germline V gene data show CDR1 as MNHEY and CDR2 as SMNVEV (reference sequence). After removal of 5 bases from V and 4 bases from J, the junction contained 7 bases not matched to a gene. The CDR3 DNA follows: TGTGCCAGCAGTAGAGCGGGAGTCGGTTACGAGCAGTACTTC. The encoded protein is CASSRAGVGYEQYF.

The chain links TRBV29-1 to TRBJ2-7, with D tentatively TRBD1 (7 bases). Germline loops: CDR1 SQVTM, CDR2 ANQGSEA. The CDR3 runs 14 residues. V gave up 0 bases and J gave up 4 bases, with 13 bases separating them. CDR3 region: CSVEEAGGQYEQYF. The CDR3 nucleotides are TGCAGCGTTGAAGAGGCCGGGGGACAGTACGAGCAGTACTTC.

The rearrangement uses TRBV9 and TRBJ2-7, with TRBD2 matching 11 bases. Germline V gives CDR1 SGDLS, CDR2 YYNGEE. The CDR3 runs to 15 residues. The V and J ends lost 0 bases and 4 bases, in that order; junction bases with no gene match: 3. The CDR3 DNA reads TGTGCCAGCAGCGTAGGCACTAGCGGGAGTTACGAGCAGTACTTC. It is translated as CASSVGTSGSYEQYF. Drawing the rest from reference TRBV9 and TRBJ2-7, the complete variable domain is DSGVTQTPKHLITATGQRVTLRCSPRSGDLSVYWYQQSLDQGLQFLIQYYNGEERAKGNILERFSAQQFPDLHSELNLSSLELGDSALYFCASSVGTSGSYEQYFGPGTRLTVT.

Here the CDR3 reads CASNPSGTSAYEQYF. DNA for the CDR3: TGTGCCAGCAACCCCAGCGGGACTAGCGCCTACGAGCAGTACTTC. V usage is TRBV7-2 and J usage is TRBJ2-7; 10 bases agree with TRBD2. Per the germline V gene, CDR1 is SGHTA and CDR2 is FQGNSA. CDR3 length equals 15 residues. V trimming: 7 bases; J trimming: 2 bases; junction bases outside the gene matches: 8.

This clone was found a few times. V usage is TRBV29-1 and J usage is TRBJ2-3, with TRBD1 matching 9 bases. V shed 6 bases, J shed 0 bases, and the junction held 4 bases outside the gene matches. This CDR3 region has 14 residues. Per germline, CDR1 SQVTM and CDR2 ANQGSEA. In DNA form, the CDR3 reads TGCAGCGTGAAACAGGGGGCTAGCACAGATACGCAGTATTTT. This sequence encodes CSVKQGASTDTQYF.

The CDR3 DNA reads TGTGCCAGCAGCTTAGCTACAGGGTTTAGTTCGGATGGCTACACCTTC. Amino acid sequence: CASSLATGFSSDGYTF. J is TRBJ1-2 and V is TRBV7-9, with D possibly TRBD1 on 6 matching bases. V was pared by 0 bases and J by 6 bases, with 17 bases between. CDR3 length: 16 residues. The germline gives CDR1 SEHNR, CDR2 FQNEAQ (reference sequence).